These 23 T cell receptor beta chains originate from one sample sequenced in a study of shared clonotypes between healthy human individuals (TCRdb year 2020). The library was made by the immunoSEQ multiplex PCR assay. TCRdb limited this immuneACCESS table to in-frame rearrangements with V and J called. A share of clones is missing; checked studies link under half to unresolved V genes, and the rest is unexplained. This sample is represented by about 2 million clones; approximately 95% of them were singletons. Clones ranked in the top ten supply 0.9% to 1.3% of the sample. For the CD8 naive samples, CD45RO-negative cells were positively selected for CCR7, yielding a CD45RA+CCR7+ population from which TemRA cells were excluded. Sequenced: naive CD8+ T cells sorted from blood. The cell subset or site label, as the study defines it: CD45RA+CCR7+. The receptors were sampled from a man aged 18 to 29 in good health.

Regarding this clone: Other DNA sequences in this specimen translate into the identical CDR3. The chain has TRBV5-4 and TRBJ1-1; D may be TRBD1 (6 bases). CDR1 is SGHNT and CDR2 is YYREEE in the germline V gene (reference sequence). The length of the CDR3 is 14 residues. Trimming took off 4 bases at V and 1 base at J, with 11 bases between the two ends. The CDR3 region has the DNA TGTGCCAGCAGCGTCTCGGGGGCGAACACTGAAGCTTTCTTT. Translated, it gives CASSVSGANTEAFF.

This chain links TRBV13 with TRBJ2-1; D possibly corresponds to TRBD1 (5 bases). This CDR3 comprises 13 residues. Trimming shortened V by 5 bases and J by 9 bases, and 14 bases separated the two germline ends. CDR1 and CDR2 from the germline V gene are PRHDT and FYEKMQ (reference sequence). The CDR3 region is CASSPTGVIEQFF. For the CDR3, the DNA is TGTGCCAGCAGCCCCACAGGCGTAATTGAGCAGTTCTTC.

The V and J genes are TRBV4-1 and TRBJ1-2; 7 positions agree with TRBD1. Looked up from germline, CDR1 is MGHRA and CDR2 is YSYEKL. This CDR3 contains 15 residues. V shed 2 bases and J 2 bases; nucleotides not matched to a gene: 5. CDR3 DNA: TGCGCCAGCAGCCAATTTACAGGGGACAACTATGGCTACACCTTC. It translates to CASSQFTGDNYGYTF.

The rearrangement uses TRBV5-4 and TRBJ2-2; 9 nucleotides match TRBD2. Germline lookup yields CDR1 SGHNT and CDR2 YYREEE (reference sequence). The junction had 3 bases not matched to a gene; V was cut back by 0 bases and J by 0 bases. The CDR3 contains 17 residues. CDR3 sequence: CASSLASGAANTGELFF. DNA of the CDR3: TGTGCCAGCAGCTTGGCTAGCGGGGCCGCGAACACCGGGGAGCTGTTTTTT.

The chain's CDR3 is CASSPEQGPHGYTF. Written as DNA, the CDR3 is TGTGCCAGCTCGCCTGAACAGGGGCCCCATGGCTACACCTTC. The chain is built from TRBV18 and TRBJ1-2, with 7 bases identical to TRBD1. Germline loops: CDR1 KGHSH, CDR2 LQKENI. CDR3 length: 14 amino acids. The ends lost 6 bases at V and 6 bases at J; junction bases unmatched: 10.

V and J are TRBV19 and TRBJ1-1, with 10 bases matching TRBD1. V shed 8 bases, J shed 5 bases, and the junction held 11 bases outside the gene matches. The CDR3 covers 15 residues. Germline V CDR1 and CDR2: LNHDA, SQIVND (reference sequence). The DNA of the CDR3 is TGTGCCAGTTTCGAACCGACAGGGGGCGGAACTGAAGCTTTCTTT. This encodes CASFEPTGGGTEAFF.

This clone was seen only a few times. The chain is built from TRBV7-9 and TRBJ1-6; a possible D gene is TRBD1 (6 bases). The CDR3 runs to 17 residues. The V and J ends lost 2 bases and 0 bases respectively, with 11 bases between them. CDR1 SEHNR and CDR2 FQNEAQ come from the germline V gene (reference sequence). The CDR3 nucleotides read TGTGCCAGCAGCTTACCCCAGGGGCTCTCCTATAATTCACCCCTCCACTTT. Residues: CASSLPQGLSYNSPLHF. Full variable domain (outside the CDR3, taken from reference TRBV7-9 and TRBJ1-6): DTGVSQNPRHKITKRGQNVTFRCDPISEHNRLYWYRQTLGQGPEFLTYFQNEAQLEKSRLLSDRFSAERPKGSFSTLEIQRTEQGDSAMYLCASSLPQGLSYNSPLHFGNGTRLTVT.

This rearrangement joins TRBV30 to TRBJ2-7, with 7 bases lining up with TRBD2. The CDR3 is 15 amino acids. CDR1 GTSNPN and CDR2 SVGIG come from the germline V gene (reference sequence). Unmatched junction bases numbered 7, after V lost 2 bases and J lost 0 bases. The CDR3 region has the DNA TGTGCCTGGAGTTGGGACTACCCACCCTCCTACGAGCAGTACTTC. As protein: CAWSWDYPPSYEQYF. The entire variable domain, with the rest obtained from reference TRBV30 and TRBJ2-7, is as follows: SQTIHQWPATLVQPVGSPLSLECTVEGTSNPNLYWYRQAAGRGLQLLFYSVGIGQISSEVPQNLSASRPQDRQFILSSKKLLLSDSGFYLCAWSWDYPPSYEQYFGPGTRLTVT.

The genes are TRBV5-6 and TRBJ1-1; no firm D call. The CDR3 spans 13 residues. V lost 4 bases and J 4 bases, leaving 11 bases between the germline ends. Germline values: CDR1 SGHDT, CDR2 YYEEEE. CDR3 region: CASSPPGPTEAFF. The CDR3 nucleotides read TGTGCCAGCAGCCCCCCTGGCCCCACTGAAGCTTTCTTT.

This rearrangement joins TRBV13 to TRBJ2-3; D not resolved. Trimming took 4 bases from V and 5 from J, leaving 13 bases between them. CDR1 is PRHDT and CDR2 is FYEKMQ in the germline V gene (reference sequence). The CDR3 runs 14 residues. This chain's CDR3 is CASSSNQERDTQYF. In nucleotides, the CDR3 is TGTGCCAGCAGCTCAAACCAGGAGAGAGATACGCAGTATTTT.

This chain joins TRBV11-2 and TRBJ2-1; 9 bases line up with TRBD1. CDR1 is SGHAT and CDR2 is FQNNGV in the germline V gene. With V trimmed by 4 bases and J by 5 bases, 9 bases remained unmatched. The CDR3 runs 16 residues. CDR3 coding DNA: TGTGCCAGCAGCTCTGGGGGGACAGGGTACAACAATGAGCAGTTCTTC. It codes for CASSSGGTGYNNEQFF.

CDR3 sequence: CASSSRGLFNYGYTF. The CDR3 DNA follows: TGTGCCAGCAGCTCTCGGGGTCTGTTCAACTATGGCTACACCTTC. The V call is TRBV5-8, the J call TRBJ1-2; D is unclear. Germline CDR1 is SGHTS and CDR2 is YDEGEE. The CDR3 runs 15 residues. Trimming stripped 3 bases from V and 2 bases from J, with 14 bases between.

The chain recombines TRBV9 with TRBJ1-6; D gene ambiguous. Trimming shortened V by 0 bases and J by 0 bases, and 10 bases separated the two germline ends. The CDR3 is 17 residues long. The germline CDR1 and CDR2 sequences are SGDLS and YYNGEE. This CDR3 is CASSVASLSSYNSPLHF. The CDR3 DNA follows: TGTGCCAGCAGCGTAGCAAGTTTAAGCTCCTATAATTCACCCCTCCACTTT.

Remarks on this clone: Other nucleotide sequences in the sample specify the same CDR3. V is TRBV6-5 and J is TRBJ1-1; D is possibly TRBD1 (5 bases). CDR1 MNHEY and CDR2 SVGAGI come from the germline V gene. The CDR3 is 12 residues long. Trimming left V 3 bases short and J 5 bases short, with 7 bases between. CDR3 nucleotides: TGTGCCAGCAGTTATGGGGGGACTGAAGCTTTCTTT. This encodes CASSYGGTEAFF.

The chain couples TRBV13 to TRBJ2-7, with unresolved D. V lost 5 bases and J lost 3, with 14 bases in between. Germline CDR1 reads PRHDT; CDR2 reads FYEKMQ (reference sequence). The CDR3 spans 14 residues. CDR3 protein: CASSPLTSRYEQYF. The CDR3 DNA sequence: TGTGCCAGCAGCCCTCTAACGAGTCGCTACGAGCAGTACTTC.

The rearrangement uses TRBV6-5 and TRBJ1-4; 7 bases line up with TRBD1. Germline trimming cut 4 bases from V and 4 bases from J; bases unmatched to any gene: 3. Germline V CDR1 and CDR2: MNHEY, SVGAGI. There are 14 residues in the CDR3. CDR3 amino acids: CASSLSGGNEKLFF. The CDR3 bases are TGTGCCAGCAGTTTGTCAGGGGGTAATGAAAAACTGTTTTTT.

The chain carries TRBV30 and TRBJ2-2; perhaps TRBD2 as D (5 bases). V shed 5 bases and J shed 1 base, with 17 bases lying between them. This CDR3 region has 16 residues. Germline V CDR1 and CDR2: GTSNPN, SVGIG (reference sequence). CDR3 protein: CAWESESSGNTGELFF. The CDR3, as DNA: TGTGCCTGGGAGTCGGAGAGCAGCGGGAACACCGGGGAGCTGTTTTTT.

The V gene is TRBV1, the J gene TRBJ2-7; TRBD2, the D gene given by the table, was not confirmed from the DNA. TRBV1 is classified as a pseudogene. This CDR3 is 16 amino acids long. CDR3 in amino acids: CTGSQEVSSGSYEQYF. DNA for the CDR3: TGCACCGGCAGCCAAGAGGTGAGTAGCGGGAGTTACGAGCAGTACTTC.

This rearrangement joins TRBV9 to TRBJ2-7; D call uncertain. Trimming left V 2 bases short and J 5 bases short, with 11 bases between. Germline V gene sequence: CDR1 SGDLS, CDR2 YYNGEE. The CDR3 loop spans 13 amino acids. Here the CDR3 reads CASSVTSLNEQYF. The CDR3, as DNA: TGTGCCAGCAGCGTCACCAGCCTCAACGAGCAGTACTTC. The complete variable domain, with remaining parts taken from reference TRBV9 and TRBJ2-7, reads DSGVTQTPKHLITATGQRVTLRCSPRSGDLSVYWYQQSLDQGLQFLIQYYNGEERAKGNILERFSAQQFPDLHSELNLSSLELGDSALYFCASSVTSLNEQYFGPGTRLTVT.

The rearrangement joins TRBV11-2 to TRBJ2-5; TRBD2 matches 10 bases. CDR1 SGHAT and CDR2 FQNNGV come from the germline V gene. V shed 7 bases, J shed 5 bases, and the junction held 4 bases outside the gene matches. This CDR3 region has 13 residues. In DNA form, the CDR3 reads TGTGCCAGCATCGCTAGCGGGGGCGAGACCCAGTACTTC. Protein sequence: CASIASGGETQYF.

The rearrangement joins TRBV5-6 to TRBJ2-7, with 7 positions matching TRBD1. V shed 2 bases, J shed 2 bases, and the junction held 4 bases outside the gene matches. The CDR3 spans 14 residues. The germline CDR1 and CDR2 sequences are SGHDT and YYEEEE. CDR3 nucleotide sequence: TGTGCCAGCAGCTTCGACAGGGACCCCTACGAGCAGTACTTC. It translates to CASSFDRDPYEQYF. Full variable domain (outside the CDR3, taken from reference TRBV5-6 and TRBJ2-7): DAGVTQSPTHLIKTRGQQVTLRCSPKSGHDTVSWYQQALGQGPQFIFQYYEEEERQRGNFPDRFSGHQFPNYSSELNVNALLLGDSALYLCASSFDRDPYEQYFGPGTRLTVT.

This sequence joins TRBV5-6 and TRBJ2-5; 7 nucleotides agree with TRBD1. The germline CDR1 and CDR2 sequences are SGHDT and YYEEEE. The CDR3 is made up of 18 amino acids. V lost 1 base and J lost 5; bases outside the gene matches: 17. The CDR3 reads CASSLQFGDSPLGETQYF. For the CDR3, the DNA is TGTGCCAGCAGCTTGCAATTTGGGGACAGTCCCCTGGGGGAGACCCAGTACTTC. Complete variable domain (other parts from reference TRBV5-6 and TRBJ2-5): DAGVTQSPTHLIKTRGQQVTLRCSPKSGHDTVSWYQQALGQGPQFIFQYYEEEERQRGNFPDRFSGHQFPNYSSELNVNALLLGDSALYLCASSLQFGDSPLGETQYFGPGTRLLVL.

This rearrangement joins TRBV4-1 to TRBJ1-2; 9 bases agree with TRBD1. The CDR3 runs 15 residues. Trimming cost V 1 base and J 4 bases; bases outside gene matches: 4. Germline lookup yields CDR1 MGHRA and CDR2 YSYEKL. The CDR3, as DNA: TGCGCCAGCAGCCAAGTCGGGGACAGGGCCTATGGCTACACCTTC. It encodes CASSQVGDRAYGYTF.